This T cell receptor beta chain was sequenced in a study of cytomegalovirus exposure and HLA in healthy donors (dated 2017 in TCRdb). Background on the whole study: In an earlier analysis of around 540 of the donors, roughly 300 Gb of sequence data and 120 million or so unique TCR beta sequences from about 190 million T cells were reported. An early release covering approximately 600 HLA-typed donors comprised about 310 gigabases of sequencing data and 65 million to 100 million unique TCR sequences. Of the roughly 390 genotyped donors, about 80% fell in the genetic ancestry cluster associated with self-reported Caucasian donors. The aim of the study was to test whether cataloging public T cell receptors could identify signatures of past pathogen exposure. The T cell repertoires of several hundred subjects were profiled by immunosequencing and related to cytomegalovirus serostatus. In addition to the first cohort of approximately 670 subjects, a separate validation cohort of 130 or so different subjects was used. The study combined high-throughput TCR immunosequencing, statistical association of individual TCRs with disease status, and machine learning to predict cytomegalovirus infection status. A later analysis re-analyzed previously published TCR beta repertoires from 500 to 700 donors and added high-resolution HLA genotyping to study TCR occurrence patterns. Rather than drawing on any new phenotypic data, the later analysis identified candidate immune exposures from TCR beta sequences and the way those sequences occurred across donors. An earlier analysis of some 600 of the donors applied high-throughput TCR beta sequencing to assess whether each TCR beta V gene segment acted as functional or pseudogenic. Alongside the repertoire data, information on donor age, sex, ethnicity and CMV serostatus was compiled. A later genetic analysis took genome-wide SNP genotypes for about 55% of the roughly 670 donors and used that subset as a discovery cohort. Every discovery cohort repertoire had been produced on one sequencing platform. HLA typing included class I and class II loci at four-digit resolution. Typing coverage varied by locus: roughly 620-640 donors for A, B, C, DRB1 and DQB1; approximately 500 for DQA1; 606 for DPA1; approximately 450 for DPB1. Roughly five DR-DQ haplotypes were handled as single units for association and clustering, since linkage in the cohort was strong. Among roughly 370 genotyped donors of the cohort, an average of around 240,000 unique TCR beta nucleotide sequences were sequenced per donor, 15% to 20% of them non-productive. Results and caveats for the whole study, not just this receptor: An earlier analysis of around 600 of the donors showed that most TCR beta V segments appeared in productive rearrangements either about 87% or about 30% of the time, which broadly matched IMGT annotations. Specific HLA alleles were associated with 16,951 TCR beta sequences at a false discovery rate of 0.05 in a later analysis. The cohort was sequenced for TCR beta chains only, and without alpha or paired-chain data the features that could be detected were limited. According to a later analysis, TCR association rates differed among HLA loci, with DRB1 alleles showing the most associated TCRs and HLA-C alleles showing the fewest. In vitro tests confirmed that a few of the cytomegalovirus-associated TCR beta chains recognize cytomegalovirus antigens. Several of the top co-occurrence clusters appeared to be linked to parvovirus B19, influenza, CMV and Epstein-Barr virus, according to a later analysis. Roughly uniform sequencing depth across donors was assumed in presence/absence analyses, although this assumption may not hold. In a later genetic analysis, a missense DCLRE1C variant was associated with V-gene and J-gene trimming of TCR beta chains, and the association was replicated in an independent cohort. Most TCR sequences were observed very rarely across donors, whereas some public TCRs were present in many individuals. Because HLA typing was missing for some donors at each locus, association tests included only the typed subset. The study gave a list of under 200 TCR beta chains associated with cytomegalovirus. Seventeen rarely observed V segments, including chromosome 9 orphons, were excluded from the earlier analysis of approximately 600 of the donors because counts were too low. Assigning TCR associations to individual alleles was difficult when HLA alleles, especially DR and DQ, strongly co-occurred. A later analysis found that most CMV-associated TCR beta chains appeared HLA-restricted, with HLA associations seemingly driven largely by CMV exposure. In a later analysis, HLA-associated TCR beta chains showed more clonal expansion and lower generation probabilities than non-associated chains that were equally common. Immune exposure information for the cohort was limited to CMV serostatus. A cluster of highly shared sequence variants was judged likely to be a technical artifact of the sequencing pipeline. The classifier was reported to diagnose cytomegalovirus status with high specificity and sensitivity in both the original and validation cohorts. Compared with the 666-donor mean, donors in an Asian-associated ancestry cluster had fewer N-insertions in productive TCRs, according to a later genetic analysis. The authors suggested that the approach could potentially be extended to other disease states and immunological phenotypes. A further reported finding was that TCR beta sequences accurately predicted the HLA-A and HLA-B alleles for most subjects in the first cohort. The 87-base-pair reads could not distinguish some IMGT-functional V segments, including TRBV6-2 and TRBV6-3, so those segments were excluded. Correlated functional status among segregating V segments might reflect linkage disequilibrium, but an unknown experimental factor could not be ruled out.

The germline V gene (reference sequence) supplies CDR1 SEHNR and CDR2 FQNEAQ. From its cysteine to its phenylalanine, the CDR3 spans 15 amino acids. Here the CDR3 DNA is all that survives: 45 bases in frame from base 1. A distance of 21 bases separates the germline ends of V and J, which lose 5 bases and 10 bases respectively. In total, approximately 700 healthy bone marrow donors made up the cohort. At the time of sampling, every cohort member was nominally healthy, though immune exposures that went unrecorded were likely present. The donor tested CMV seronegative and was one of the 352 seronegative cohort members. Every donor gave a peripheral blood sample, and the peripheral blood mononuclear cells from that sample were used for TCR beta sequencing. Genomic DNA was extracted from the blood cell samples with the Qiagen DNeasy Blood Extraction Kit. For this clone: Its specific antigen is unknown. No per-base quality is available; no much larger clone lies one base away.

Library preparation was by the immunoSEQ multiplex PCR assay. For the multiplex PCR, a mixture combining 60 forward primers for TCR Vbeta segments and 13 reverse primers for TCR Jbeta segments was used. The CDR3 region of rearranged TCR beta genes was amplified from genomic DNA with a multiplex PCR assay. On the Illumina HiSeq System, the amplified TCR beta libraries were sequenced as 87-base-pair reads. The original methods were these. A later analysis tallied 75 million to 85 million unique TCR beta chains across the 666 repertoires, and 10 million to 11 million of those chains were shared by two or more donors. Raw reads were error-corrected and collapsed into unique sequences by a nearest-neighbor algorithm in which closely related sequences were merged to remove PCR and sequencing errors. V, D and J gene segments were assigned by aligning CDR3 sequences to IMGT reference sequences. For a sequence to be retained, a match of at least six nucleotides was required to both a V gene segment and a J gene segment. Rearrangements were called productive when the CDR3 lacked stop codons and stayed in frame with V and J; all others were non-productive. CDR3 was defined by IMGT convention, running from the second conserved V-encoded cysteine to the conserved J-encoded phenylalanine. Sequences without an unambiguous match to a single V gene segment were excluded from the earlier analysis of approximately 600 of the donors. An earlier analysis of 500 to 600 of the donors classified V segments as functional when productive rearrangements were above 56.7% and as segregating when the standard deviation between donors was above 5%. To diagnose cytomegalovirus status from the catalog of TCR beta chain sequences, a statistical classification framework was built. V and J gene assignment, in a later analysis, came from comparing TCR nucleotide sequences with IMGT/GENE-DB human TR gene sequences. A later analysis assigned CDR3 sequences and most-parsimonious VDJ recombination scenarios with the TCRdist pipeline. In a later analysis, every TCR beta chain was defined by the combination of its CDR3 amino acid sequence and its V-gene family, and reads without a unique V-gene family were dropped. In a later analysis, approximately 590 highly shared, low-generation-probability nucleotide sequences were removed to address suspected cross-contamination and a sequencing artifact. In a later analysis, a clonal expansion index was calculated for each public chain from normalized within-repertoire ranks of inferred template counts. In a later analysis, generation probabilities were computed with a VDJ recombination model fitted to out-of-frame rearrangements, and the resulting probabilities were checked against IGoR. Hypergeometric tests were used in a later analysis to score TCR-TCR, TCR-HLA and TCR-CMV co-occurrence, with a repertoire-size bias correction applied to the TCR pairs. To estimate false discovery rates, a later analysis permuted the HLA or CMV assignments 20 times. In a later analysis, co-occurring TCRs were grouped with DBSCAN, and TCRdist sequence similarity was added when clustering was performed within HLA-allele-positive subsets. Co-occurrence clustering excluded repertoires with fewer than 30,000 or more than 120,000 public chains, plus five with anomalous nucleotide sharing. The table was pulled from immuneACCESS by TCRdb, which kept in-frame rearrangements only. Such tables lose some clones; where checked, under half of the loss comes from unresolved V genes, and the rest has no known cause. V, J and clone size are those of that table, while D and trimming were read from the DNA. This sample has more than 90,000 clones in its table, and 65% to 85% of those were observed once. The top ten hold about 4% of the sample.

This TCR was recovered from a man aged 45-65 years in good health and CMV-seronegative. The sequenced material came from PBMCs. The rearrangement combines TRBV7-9 with TRBJ2-1; TRBD2 is a possible D gene, resting on 5 matching bases. At the DNA level, the sequence is TGTGCCAGCAGCCCACTAGGGATCGGGGTGGAGGAGCAGTTCTTC. Translated, it reads CASSPLGIGVEEQFF.